Following are 28 T cell receptor beta chains from one sample sequenced in a study of blood T cell repertoires in COVID-19 (dated by TCRdb to 2018 to 2021). Libraries were prepared through the immunoSEQ multiplex PCR assay. Sourced from immuneACCESS, this table was stored by TCRdb with only in-frame sequences that have V and J called. A share of the clones is absent; for the studies checked, an unresolved V gene accounts for under half, and the remainder has no known explanation. Here the sample has 150,000 to 200,000 clones; around 80% occur a single time. Around 20% of the sample is taken by the ten largest. Sample: peripheral blood. Receptors were obtained from an elderly woman with acute or convalescent COVID-19.

The rearrangement links TRBV6-5 to TRBJ1-4; possibly TRBD1 for D (5 bases). The germline CDR1 and CDR2 sequences are MNHEY and SVGAGI. Trimming stripped 2 bases from V and 3 bases from J, with 10 bases between. This CDR3 is built from 15 residues. Here the CDR3 reads CASSYLGAANEKLFF. DNA of the CDR3: TGTGCCAGCAGTTACCTAGGGGCGGCTAATGAAAAACTGTTTTTT.

This sequence joins TRBV19 and TRBJ1-3; D unclear. Germline CDR1 and CDR2: LNHDA and SQIVND (reference sequence). This CDR3 spans 12 amino acids. V dropped 4 bases and J dropped 9 bases, with 10 bases sitting between them. CDR3 protein: CASSTAAGTIYF. CDR3 nucleotide sequence: TGTGCCAGTAGTACGGCCGCGGGCACCATATATTTT.

This clone was recorded only once. The gene calls are TRBV30 and TRBJ1-1; D unclear. The germline CDR1 and CDR2 sequences are GTSNPN and SVGIG (reference sequence). Between the trimmed V and J ends, which lost 0 bases and 2 bases, there was a span of 7 bases. This CDR3 contains 13 residues. The CDR3 here is CAWSVQANTEAFF. DNA for the CDR3: TGTGCCTGGAGTGTCCAGGCCAACACTGAAGCTTTCTTT.

The chain combines TRBV5-1 with TRBJ2-7; TRBD1 aligns across 7 bases. The CDR3 length is 15 residues. Germline values: CDR1 SGHRS, CDR2 YFSETQ. V was pared by 0 bases and J by 4 bases, with 7 bases of the junction left unmatched. CDR3 amino acids: CASSLGWDSIYEQYF. In DNA form, the CDR3 reads TGCGCCAGCAGCTTGGGATGGGACAGCATTTACGAGCAGTACTTC.

The chain links TRBV5-6 to TRBJ2-7; TRBD2 matches at 8 bases. CDR3 length: 14 residues. Germline V gives CDR1 SGHDT, CDR2 YYEEEE. With V trimmed by 0 bases and J by 7 bases, 6 bases remained unmatched. The DNA for the CDR3 is TGTGCCAGCAGCTTGGGAGCGGGAGCTGGGGAGCAGTACTTC. Translation: CASSLGAGAGEQYF.

The rearrangement links TRBV30 to TRBJ1-5; no firm D call. CDR1 GTSNPN and CDR2 SVGIG come from the germline V gene (reference sequence). This CDR3 is 12 amino acids long. The V gene lost 4 bases and the J gene lost 2 bases, with 6 bases spanning the gap. The CDR3 region has the DNA TGTGCCTGGACAGAGGGCAATCAGCCCCAGCATTTT. It specifies CAWTEGNQPQHF.

There are a few counts of this clone. This chain joins TRBV4-1 and TRBJ1-3; 8 bases line up with TRBD1. Trimming at V came to 2 bases and at J to 2 bases, leaving 2 bases not matched to a gene. CDR1 and CDR2 from the germline V gene are MGHRA and YSYEKL. The CDR3 is made up of 15 amino acids. The CDR3 is CASSQRDRTGNTIYF. The CDR3 DNA sequence: TGCGCCAGCAGCCAACGGGACAGGACTGGAAACACCATATATTTT.

The count of this clone is one. The gene calls are TRBV28 and TRBJ1-1, with D perhaps matching TRBD1 (6 bases). Germline V gives CDR1 MDHEN, CDR2 SYDVKM. The CDR3 has 13 amino acids. Trimming shortened V by 9 bases and J by 1 base, and 12 bases separated the two germline ends. The CDR3 is CASMDSTNTEAFF. The CDR3 coding sequence is TGTGCCAGTATGGACAGCACGAACACTGAAGCTTTCTTT. The full variable domain, its missing parts supplied by reference TRBV28 and TRBJ1-1, is DVKVTQSSRYLVKRTGEKVFLECVQDMDHENMFWYRQDPGLGLRLIYFSYDVKMKEKGDIPEGYSVSREKKERFSLILESASTNQTSMYLCASMDSTNTEAFFGQGTRLTVV.

This rearrangement joins TRBV7-6 to TRBJ1-6; D unresolved. This CDR3 is built from 15 residues. V lost 9 bases to trimming and J lost 0 bases, with 12 bases between them. Germline V gives CDR1 SGHVS, CDR2 FNYEAQ. The CDR3 here is CASILVRSYNSPLHF. CDR3 DNA: TGTGCCAGTATATTAGTCCGCTCCTATAATTCACCCCTCCACTTT. Full variable domain (missing parts from reference TRBV7-6 and TRBJ1-6): GAGVSQSPRYKVTKRGQDVALRCDPISGHVSLYWYRQALGQGPEFLTYFNYEAQQDKSGLPNDRFSAERPEGSISTLTIQRTEQRDSAMYRCASILVRSYNSPLHFGNGTRLTVT.

The chain combines TRBV12-3 or TRBV12-4 with TRBJ1-5, with 7 bases aligning to TRBD1. CDR3 length equals 13 residues. The J segment lost 6 bases and the V segment lost 7 bases, leaving 6 bases of the junction unmatched. The chain's CDR3 is CASTRQGGQPQHF. The CDR3 bases are TGTGCCAGCACCCGACAGGGTGGTCAGCCCCAGCATTTT.

The V and J genes are TRBV30 and TRBJ1-1, with D possibly being TRBD1 (5 bases). Germline lookup yields CDR1 GTSNPN and CDR2 SVGIG (reference sequence). The CDR3 contains 13 residues. The V and J ends lost 0 bases and 8 bases respectively, with 13 bases between them. CDR3 DNA sequence: TGTGCCTGGAGTGTACTTCAGGGAAACGAAGCTTTCTTT. It is translated as CAWSVLQGNEAFF.

The CDR3 sequence is CASSVTVREGETQYF. The CDR3 nucleotides are TGTGCCAGCAGCGTAACGGTCCGGGAGGGGGAGACCCAGTACTTC. The chain uses TRBV9 and TRBJ2-5; 8 positions agree with TRBD2. The V and J ends lost 1 base and 5 bases, in that order; junction bases with no gene match: 7. CDR1 is SGDLS and CDR2 is YYNGEE in the germline V gene. The CDR3 is 15 amino acids.

This clone was seen only once. The chain has TRBV7-9 and TRBJ1-2; 9 positions agree with TRBD1. Germline values: CDR1 SEHNR, CDR2 FQNEAQ (reference sequence). The CDR3 runs 14 residues. Trimming cost V 4 bases and J 2 bases; bases outside gene matches: 2. The CDR3 nucleotides read TGTGCCAGCAGCTCGGACAGGGGCAACTATGGCTACACCTTC. Its translation is CASSSDRGNYGYTF. Full variable domain (missing parts from reference TRBV7-9 and TRBJ1-2): DTGVSQNPRHKITKRGQNVTFRCDPISEHNRLYWYRQTLGQGPEFLTYFQNEAQLEKSRLLSDRFSAERPKGSFSTLEIQRTEQGDSAMYLCASSSDRGNYGYTFGSGTRLTVV.

V gene TRBV7-9 combines with J gene TRBJ2-1; D uncertain. The CDR3 spans 15 residues. CDR1 and CDR2 (germline): SEHNR, FQNEAQ (reference sequence). The V gene lost 9 bases and the J gene lost 3 bases, with 18 bases spanning the gap. The CDR3 loop reads CASLPPGANYNEQFF. CDR3 coding DNA: TGTGCCAGTCTTCCCCCCGGAGCGAACTACAATGAGCAGTTCTTC. Filled out from reference TRBV7-9 and TRBJ2-1, the complete variable domain reads DTGVSQNPRHKITKRGQNVTFRCDPISEHNRLYWYRQTLGQGPEFLTYFQNEAQLEKSRLLSDRFSAERPKGSFSTLEIQRTEQGDSAMYLCASLPPGANYNEQFFGPGTRLTVL.

V gene TRBV4-3 combines with J gene TRBJ2-1; D is possibly TRBD1 (5 bases). Germline-derived CDR1 and CDR2 are LGHNA and YSLEER. The germline V and J ends were trimmed by 1 base and 9 bases, with 7 bases remaining between them. This CDR3 region has 12 residues. Written as DNA, the CDR3 is TGCGCCAGCAGCCAAGGGGGCGTTGAGCAGTTCTTC. It is translated as CASSQGGVEQFF.

This chain links TRBV28 with TRBJ1-2, with D maybe TRBD1 (6 bases). The CDR3 contains 14 residues. The ends were cut back, 6 bases at V and 4 bases at J, with 15 bases in the middle. The germline gives CDR1 MDHEN, CDR2 SYDVKM. CDR3 residues: CASRETGNLYGYTF. The CDR3 nucleotides read TGTGCCAGCAGGGAGACAGGAAACCTCTATGGCTACACCTTC.

This chain uses TRBV11-2 with TRBJ1-2; 12 bases align to TRBD1. V dropped 5 bases and J dropped 5; count of bases not matched to a gene: 6. The CDR3 loop spans 15 amino acids. Germline loops: CDR1 SGHAT, CDR2 FQNNGV. The CDR3 coding sequence is TGTGCCAGCAGCCCCGGGACAGGGGGCGCATATGGCTACACCTTC. Translating it yields CASSPGTGGAYGYTF. Using reference TRBV11-2 and TRBJ1-2 for the parts outside the CDR3, the full variable domain is EAGVAQSPRYKIIEKRQSVAFWCNPISGHATLYWYQQILGQGPKLLIQFQNNGVVDDSQLPKDRFSAERLKGVDSTLKIQPAKLEDSAVYLCASSPGTGGAYGYTFGSGTRLTVV.

This clone appeared a single time. The chain couples TRBV29-1 to TRBJ2-4, with TRBD1 as a possible D gene (6 bases). Germline loops: CDR1 SQVTM, CDR2 ANQGSEA. The CDR3 runs to 11 residues. Deletions cut 6 bases from V and 12 bases from J, with 15 bases between. CDR3 sequence (DNA): TGCAGCGTCCTCCAGGGGCCGTCTCAGTACTTC. Its translation: CSVLQGPSQYF.

The chain links TRBV5-8 to TRBJ2-7, with D tentatively TRBD2 (5 bases). The CDR3 loop spans 13 amino acids. CDR1 is SGHTS, CDR2 YDEGEE, per germline. Trimming cost V 1 base and J 6 bases, with 11 bases left between them. The CDR3 DNA sequence: TGTGCCAGCAGCTTGCCACTAGTTCCCGAGCAGTACTTC. This translates into CASSLPLVPEQYF.

The rearrangement uses TRBV29-1 and TRBJ1-3, with 8 bases that match TRBD1. CDR3 length: 15 residues. Germline loops: CDR1 SQVTM, CDR2 ANQGSEA. The V and J ends lost 1 base and 4 bases, in that order; junction bases with no gene match: 6. CDR3 sequence reads: CSVEVGQGSGNTIYF. The CDR3 bases are TGCAGCGTTGAAGTCGGACAGGGTTCCGGAAACACCATATATTTT.

The V gene is TRBV4-3, the J gene TRBJ1-4; D is unresolved. CDR3 length: 17 amino acids. Per the germline V gene, CDR1 is LGHNA and CDR2 is YSLEER. V was shortened by 0 bases and J by 0 bases, with 11 bases between the two germline ends. The CDR3: CASSQDRRAATNEKLFF. CDR3 nucleotides: TGCGCCAGCAGCCAAGATAGGAGGGCCGCAACTAATGAAAAACTGTTTTTT.

The chain couples TRBV5-8 to TRBJ1-4, with 7 bases fitting TRBD1. The CDR3 runs 18 residues. Germline CDR1 is SGHTS and CDR2 is YDEGEE. With 2 bases clipped from V and 3 bases from J, the junction kept 13 bases outside the gene matches. CDR3 sequence reads: CASSFSFWGTASNEKLFF. CDR3 in DNA: TGTGCCAGCAGCTTTTCTTTCTGGGGGACAGCATCTAATGAAAAACTGTTTTTT.

CDR3 protein: CASSSTGARSTEAFF. The CDR3 DNA sequence: TGCGCCAGCAGTTCGACAGGGGCGAGGAGCACTGAAGCTTTCTTT. The chain employs TRBV5-1 and TRBJ1-1, with 8 positions matching TRBD1. Trimming at V came to 5 bases and at J to 4 bases, leaving 10 bases not matched to a gene. The CDR3 length is 15 residues. The germline V gene has CDR1 SGHRS and CDR2 YFSETQ.

This chain uses TRBV6-5 with TRBJ1-5; 7 bases are a match to TRBD1. V shed 9 bases, J shed 5 bases, and the junction held 13 bases outside the gene matches. This CDR3 contains 15 residues. Germline V CDR1 and CDR2: MNHEY, SVGAGI. CDR3 in amino acids: CARYRDRRVDQPQHF. CDR3 DNA sequence: TGTGCCAGGTACCGGGACAGAAGAGTGGATCAGCCCCAGCATTTT.

The chain joins TRBV19 to TRBJ2-3; 8 positions match TRBD2. V was clipped by 6 bases and J by 1 base; unmatched bases: 9. The length of the CDR3 is 16 residues. Germline V gene data show CDR1 as LNHDA and CDR2 as SQIVND (reference sequence). The CDR3 DNA reads TGTGCCAGTAGCCGCACTAGCGGCCAACGCACAGATACGCAGTATTTT. Protein sequence: CASSRTSGQRTDTQYF.

The chain has TRBV19 and TRBJ1-3, with a possible D match to TRBD1 (5 bases). V was cut by 1 base and J by 1 base, with 8 bases left in between. This CDR3 region has 15 residues. Germline V gene data show CDR1 as LNHDA and CDR2 as SQIVND (reference sequence). The CDR3: CASSIVPGSGNTIYF. The CDR3 DNA reads TGTGCCAGTAGTATAGTTCCAGGGTCTGGAAACACCATATATTTT.

This chain links TRBV6-1 with TRBJ2-7; tentatively, D is TRBD2 (6 bases). Germline V lookup: CDR1 MNHNS, CDR2 SASEGT. V was clipped by 2 bases and J by 0 bases, with 20 bases between them. The CDR3 has 18 residues. This chain's CDR3 is CASSEQWSGAVTSYEQYF. CDR3 nucleotides: TGTGCCAGCAGTGAACAATGGTCGGGAGCGGTCACCTCCTACGAGCAGTACTTC.

J is TRBJ1-2 and V is TRBV7-2; D unresolved. The germline V and J ends were trimmed by 0 bases and 8 bases, with 13 bases remaining between them. CDR3 length: 14 residues. Germline values: CDR1 SGHTA, CDR2 FQGNSA. The CDR3 spells CASSLAVGPGGYTF. The CDR3 DNA reads TGTGCCAGCAGCTTAGCGGTAGGTCCAGGCGGCTACACCTTC.